The 3 T cell receptor beta chains below were found in one sample sequenced in a study of cytomegalovirus exposure and HLA in healthy donors. The study ran its PCR with 60 Vbeta and 13 Jbeta primers. TCRdb keeps only in-frame clones here, not all; method: immunoSEQ multiplex PCR. Of around 120,000 clones in the sample, 60% to 85% were seen once. Sequenced input: PBMCs. These receptors were obtained from a woman in her 30s in good health and CMV-seropositive.

The rearrangement links TRBV28 to TRBJ2-7, with 9 bases lining up with TRBD2. V lost 6 bases, J lost 2 bases, and 8 bases stayed unmatched. The CDR3 length is 15 residues. Germline V gene sequence: CDR1 MDHEN, CDR2 SYDVKM. The CDR3, as DNA: TGTGCCAGCAGCCGGCTCAGCGGGGGGACCTACGAGCAGTACTTC. This sequence encodes CASSRLSGGTYEQYF. Filled out from reference TRBV28 and TRBJ2-7, the complete variable domain reads DVKVTQSSRYLVKRTGEKVFLECVQDMDHENMFWYRQDPGLGLRLIYFSYDVKMKEKGDIPEGYSVSREKKERFSLILESASTNQTSMYLCASSRLSGGTYEQYFGPGTRLTVT.

The chain has TRBV27 and TRBJ2-1, with 10 bases aligning to TRBD1. The germline CDR1 and CDR2 sequences are MNHEY and SMNVEV (reference sequence). The CDR3 is 15 amino acids. V was clipped by 2 bases and J by 6 bases; unmatched bases: 4. CDR3 nucleotide sequence: TGTGCCAGCAGTTTAGTCAGGACAGGGGGCAATGAGCAGTTCTTC. It codes for CASSLVRTGGNEQFF.

V and J are TRBV19 and TRBJ1-5; 7 bases are shared with TRBD1. The V gene's germline CDR1 is LNHDA and CDR2 SQIVND (reference sequence). The ends lost 6 bases at V and 0 bases at J; junction bases unmatched: 5. This CDR3 comprises 15 residues. The DNA for the CDR3 is TGTGCCAGTAGCCTCGACAGGGCTAGCAATCAGCCCCAGCATTTT. It encodes CASSLDRASNQPQHF.